These 5 T cell receptor beta chains came from one sample sequenced in a study of beta chain features in type 1 diabetes. Notes on the study in general: Within each of all four CD4+ subsets, Type 1 diabetes patients had TCRB CDR3s that were moderately but significantly shorter.

What these receptors recognize is not known. Sequencing targeted expressed TCRB transcripts, as all isolated RNA had been reverse transcribed. Data came from immunoSEQ multiplex PCR; TCRdb stores just in-frame clones and leaves some out. The sample includes hundreds of thousands of clones, roughly an eighth seen only once; the top ten take 0.035% to 0.045%. The specimen was naive CD4+ T cells from blood. Receptors originate from a man younger than 35 with type 1 diabetes.

The V gene is TRBV9, the J gene TRBJ2-2; D is uncertain. The V gene lost 4 bases and the J gene lost 4 bases, with 5 bases spanning the gap. The CDR3 contains 12 residues. Germline V gives CDR1 SGDLS, CDR2 YYNGEE. The CDR3 DNA reads as TGTGCCAGCAGCCAGGTCACCGGGGAGCTGTTTTTT. This gives the protein CASSQVTGELFF. Drawing the rest from reference TRBV9 and TRBJ2-2, the complete variable domain is DSGVTQTPKHLITATGQRVTLRCSPRSGDLSVYWYQQSLDQGLQFLIQYYNGEERAKGNILERFSAQQFPDLHSELNLSSLELGDSALYFCASSQVTGELFFGEGSRLTVL.

CDR3 coding DNA: TGTGCCAGCAGTTCCAACTCCTTAGACAGGGGTTACACTGAAGCTTTCTTT. Protein product: CASSSNSLDRGYTEAFF. The V call is TRBV7-2, the J call TRBJ1-1; 8 nucleotides line up with TRBD1. The CDR3 length is 17 residues. V shed 6 bases, J shed 3 bases, and the junction held 15 bases outside the gene matches. In germline, CDR1 is SGHTA, CDR2 FQGNSA. Variable domain in full (rest from reference TRBV7-2 and TRBJ1-1): GAGVSQSPSNKVTEKGKDVELRCDPISGHTALYWYRQSLGQGLEFLIYFQGNSAPDKSGLPSDRFSAERTGGSVSTLTIQRTQQEDSAVYLCASSSNSLDRGYTEAFFGQGTRLTVV.

On this clone: Compared with germline, one end of the junction differs, possibly owing to a read error. Here the CDR3 reads CASSPGTDNPSAF. Here the CDR3 DNA reads TGTGCCAGCAGCCCCGGGACAGACAACCCTAGTGCTTTC. The chain is built from TRBV5-4 and TRBJ2-6; 7 bases match TRBD1. CDR1 and CDR2 (germline): SGHNT, YYREEE (reference sequence). The CDR3 is 13 residues long.

This clone was recorded a few times. In nucleotides, the CDR3 is TGTGCCAGCGCACCTCTCGGGCGGGCAGAGCAGTACTTC. The encoded protein is CASAPLGRAEQYF. The chain is built from TRBV6-1 and TRBJ2-7; the D gene is possibly TRBD2 (5 bases). V lost 8 bases and J 7 bases, leaving 18 bases between the germline ends. Germline CDR1 reads MNHNS; CDR2 reads SASEGT. This CDR3 spans 13 amino acids.

This clone was seen a few times. The chain links TRBV27 to TRBJ1-2; TRBD1 matches at 8 bases. Germline CDR1 and CDR2: MNHEY and SMNVEV (reference sequence). The CDR3 covers 13 residues. V lost 5 bases to trimming and J lost 8 bases; unmatched junction nucleotides: 7. The DNA of the CDR3 is TGTGCCAGCAGTCCCGGACAGGGCATAGGCTACACCTTC. Protein sequence: CASSPGQGIGYTF.